This T cell receptor beta chain was retrieved from a study of T cells in Graves' hyperthyroidism and ophthalmopathy. Points from the study as a whole: In the blood, most expanded thyroid clonotypes above 0.001 appeared as well. Ophthalmopathy was model-predicted a median about 6 months pre-onset.

This clonotype was seen at least ten times. The antigen is unknown. The investigators amplified TCR beta CDR3 regions from RNA transcripts. The HTBI set primed first-round TCR CDR3 RT-PCR. TCRdb independently ran MiXCR on the multiplex PCR reads; one entry per CDR3 protein. Seen here are some 420,000 distinct CDR3 sequences, roughly an eighth observed once, and the top ten hold about 4.9%. The germline V gene has CDR1 MDHEN and CDR2 SYDVKM. The CDR3 is 14 residues long. V lost 6 bases and J 3 bases, leaving 12 bases between the germline ends. Sequenced sample: blood. The chain employs TRBV28 and TRBJ1-5, with D unresolved. This TCR was recovered from a woman younger than 30 with Graves' hyperthyroidism. The CDR3 DNA follows: TGTGCCAGCAGAGTAGGACGGGACAATCAGCCCCAGCATTTT. Translated: CASRVGRDNQPQHF.